These 25 T cell receptor beta chains were sequenced from one sample in a study of cytomegalovirus exposure and HLA in healthy donors. Only in-frame clones appear in the TCRdb table, and some are missing; sequencing was by immunoSEQ multiplex PCR. This sample yields some 170,000 clones, of which around 87% are seen a single time; 1.4% belongs to the top ten. The sample was PBMCs. The receptors come from a woman aged 30 to 39 in good health and CMV-seronegative.

The gene calls are TRBV13 and TRBJ2-5; TRBD1 matches at 8 bases. There are 16 residues in the CDR3. CDR1 is PRHDT and CDR2 is FYEKMQ in the germline V gene (reference sequence). V shed 6 bases and J 5 bases; nucleotides not matched to a gene: 14. This CDR3 reads CASSPSSGGAGETQYF. The CDR3 DNA reads as TGTGCCAGCAGTCCCTCCTCAGGGGGCGCGGGGGAGACCCAGTACTTC.

With regard to this clone: The conserved phenylalanine or tryptophan normally closing the CDR3 is absent here, so this likely arose from a read error. The limits of the CDR3 on the DNA are not certain, so only TCRdb's listed CDR3 is given. The chain is built from TRBV21-1 and TRBJ2-7; the D call in the table, TRBD2, was not verified against the DNA. TRBV21-1 is a pseudogene. The CDR3 sequence runs 12 residues, both termini included. Here the CDR3 reads CASSSPRGGESL.

The chain links TRBV7-2 to TRBJ1-1; maybe TRBD1 (6 bases). Trimming cost V 2 bases and J 4 bases, with 8 bases left between them. Per germline, CDR1 SGHTA and CDR2 FQGNSA. CDR3 length equals 13 residues. CDR3 protein: CASSLQGITEAFF. CDR3 nucleotide sequence: TGTGCCAGCAGCTTACAGGGGATCACTGAAGCTTTCTTT.

The V gene is TRBV28, the J gene TRBJ1-4; D unresolved. This CDR3 contains 16 residues. With 4 bases removed from V and 8 bases from J, the gap between germline ends came to 20 bases. Germline V gene data show CDR1 as MDHEN and CDR2 as SYDVKM. Here the CDR3 reads CASSSWAAGGGEKLFF. In DNA, the CDR3 is TGTGCCAGCAGTTCCTGGGCCGCGGGTGGTGGGGAAAAACTGTTTTTT.

V and J are TRBV7-9 and TRBJ1-6, with 9 bases identical to TRBD1. Germline loops: CDR1 SEHNR, CDR2 FQNEAQ (reference sequence). With V trimmed by 7 bases and J by 9 bases, 7 bases remained unmatched. The CDR3 extends over 14 amino acids. This chain's CDR3 is CASTLDRGSSPLHF. The DNA of the CDR3 is TGTGCCAGCACCTTGGACAGGGGTAGTTCACCCCTCCACTTT.

This chain links TRBV6-1 with TRBJ2-5, with D perhaps matching TRBD1 (6 bases). In germline, CDR1 is MNHNS, CDR2 SASEGT. The CDR3 contains 15 residues. The V end was cut by 6 bases, the J end by 3 bases, with 17 bases between. CDR3 region: CASSTSTGKKETQYF. CDR3 bases: TGTGCCAGCAGCACCTCGACAGGAAAGAAAGAGACCCAGTACTTC.

The CDR3 sequence is CASSLVGGRAFF. CDR3 in DNA: TGTGCCAGCAGCTTGGTCGGGGGTCGGGCTTTCTTT. The chain couples TRBV5-4 to TRBJ1-1; the D gene is possibly TRBD1 (5 bases). V was shortened by 0 bases and J by 11 bases, with 11 bases between the two germline ends. This CDR3 region has 12 residues. Germline-derived CDR1 and CDR2 are SGHNT and YYREEE (reference sequence).

The V and J genes are TRBV7-8 and TRBJ1-6, with D possibly matching TRBD1 (5 bases). The V and J ends lost 4 bases and 7 bases respectively, with 11 bases between them. The CDR3 length is 14 residues. Germline CDR1 and CDR2: SGHVS and FQNEAQ. In DNA, the CDR3 is TGTGCCAGCAGCTCGAGGGAGGGGAATTCACCCCTCCACTTT. It encodes CASSSREGNSPLHF.

As for this clone: The same CDR3 also results from other DNA sequences found in this sample. CDR3 bases: TGCGCCAGCAGCTCCGGAGGAGAGACCCAGTACTTC. Its protein is CASSSGGETQYF. The chain couples TRBV5-1 to TRBJ2-5, with D perhaps matching TRBD2 (5 bases). Trimming cost V 3 bases and J 4 bases, with 7 bases left between them. The germline CDR1 and CDR2 sequences are SGHRS and YFSETQ. The CDR3 runs to 12 residues.

The rearrangement uses TRBV5-4 and TRBJ2-5; 8 nucleotides match TRBD2. Germline CDR1 is SGHNT and CDR2 is YYREEE (reference sequence). V lost 2 bases, J lost 5 bases, and 5 bases stayed unmatched. CDR3 length: 14 residues. The CDR3 sequence is CASSLGKREETQYF. CDR3 bases: TGTGCCAGCAGCTTAGGGAAGCGGGAGGAGACCCAGTACTTC.

This chain links TRBV5-5 with TRBJ2-7, with 11 bases identical to TRBD1. Losses at the gene ends were 6 bases for V and 4 bases for J; bases not matched to a gene: 3. Per the germline V gene, CDR1 is SGHKS and CDR2 is YYEKEE (reference sequence). The CDR3 sequence is 13 residues long. The CDR3 region has the DNA TGTGCCAGCATAGGGACAGGGGGATACGAGCAGTACTTC. Amino acid sequence: CASIGTGGYEQYF.

This sequence joins TRBV6-5 and TRBJ1-6; D gene ambiguous. Trimming removed 4 bases from V and 9 bases from J, with 10 bases in between. The CDR3 runs to 13 residues. The germline V gene has CDR1 MNHEY and CDR2 SVGAGI. CDR3 nucleotide sequence: TGTGCCAGCAGTTCCATCTACGGTTCACCCCTCCACTTT. Protein sequence: CASSSIYGSPLHF.

V gene TRBV2 combines with J gene TRBJ2-1, with D perhaps matching TRBD2 (6 bases). The germline V gene encodes CDR1 SNHLY and CDR2 FYNNEI. The CDR3 is 17 residues long. Trimming left V 5 bases short and J 0 bases short, with 17 bases between. The CDR3 is CASSKGGRGSSYNEQFF. Written as DNA, the CDR3 is TGTGCCAGCAGTAAAGGTGGGCGGGGCAGCTCCTACAATGAGCAGTTCTTC.

The sample holds a few counts of this clone. The genes are TRBV10-1 and TRBJ2-6; D possibly corresponds to TRBD1 (5 bases). The CDR3 runs to 16 residues. Trimming cost V 3 bases and J 0 bases, with 9 bases left between them. Per germline, CDR1 WNHNN and CDR2 SYGVQD (reference sequence). The DNA of the CDR3 is TGCGCCAGCAGTGAAGGACAACTCTCTGGGGCCAACGTCCTGACTTTC. Translating gives CASSEGQLSGANVLTF.

This chain joins TRBV1 and TRBJ2-5; the D call of TRBD2 is as the table states it, not checked on the DNA. TRBV1 is a pseudogene. This CDR3 comprises 12 residues. The DNA of the CDR3 is TGCACCAGCAGCCAAGCTCAAGAGACCCAGTACTTC. As protein: CTSSQAQETQYF.

Details on this clone: Within the sample, other DNA sequences also encode this same CDR3. The chain combines TRBV5-4 with TRBJ2-2; no clear D. CDR1 SGHNT and CDR2 YYREEE come from the germline V gene (reference sequence). Trimming removed 7 bases at V and 1 base at J, with 8 bases between. The CDR3 runs 13 residues. The CDR3 sequence: CASSPGNTGELFF. The CDR3 DNA reads TGTGCCAGCTCCCCGGGGAACACCGGGGAGCTGTTTTTT.

CDR3 bases: TGCGCCAGCAGCCAAGCCGTAGGGGGCCTGAACACCGGGGAGCTGTTTTTT. Translation: CASSQAVGGLNTGELFF. This sequence joins TRBV4-1 and TRBJ2-2; 7 positions agree with TRBD1. The CDR3 has 17 amino acids. Germline CDR1 is MGHRA and CDR2 is YSYEKL. Losses at the gene ends were 1 base for V and 1 base for J; bases not matched to a gene: 6.

The V and J genes are TRBV6-1 and TRBJ2-7; 7 bases line up with TRBD1. V dropped 6 bases and J dropped 3; count of bases not matched to a gene: 8. CDR1 and CDR2 (germline): MNHNS, SASEGT. The CDR3 is 14 amino acids. The CDR3 protein is CASSLDRVRYEQYF. As DNA, the CDR3 is TGTGCCAGCAGCCTCGACAGGGTTCGCTACGAGCAGTACTTC.

The chain joins TRBV5-6 to TRBJ2-1; 12 bases match TRBD1. V lost 7 bases, J lost 6 bases, and 5 bases stayed unmatched. The CDR3 spans 14 residues. Germline lookup yields CDR1 SGHDT and CDR2 YYEEEE. Here the CDR3 reads CASWDRGPLNEQFF. CDR3 bases: TGTGCCAGCTGGGACAGGGGGCCCCTCAATGAGCAGTTCTTC.

The J gene is TRBJ2-7, the V gene TRBV6-1; D is undetermined. This CDR3 is built from 14 residues. The V end lost 0 bases, the J end lost 0 bases, and 6 bases lay between the germline ends. Germline lookup yields CDR1 MNHNS and CDR2 SASEGT. CDR3 sequence reads: CASSEAHSSYEQYF. The DNA for the CDR3 is TGTGCCAGCAGTGAAGCGCACAGCTCCTACGAGCAGTACTTC.

This clone was counted a few times. V gene TRBV29-1 combines with J gene TRBJ1-1; D unclear. Germline loops: CDR1 SQVTM, CDR2 ANQGSEA. The V gene lost 7 bases and the J gene lost 1 base, with 10 bases spanning the gap. The length of the CDR3 is 12 residues. The CDR3 DNA sequence: TGCAGCGCAGCGGAACAGAACACTGAAGCTTTCTTT. This encodes CSAAEQNTEAFF.

The chain uses TRBV4-1 and TRBJ2-7; TRBD2 agrees at 11 bases. Germline assignment: CDR1 MGHRA and CDR2 YSYEKL. The CDR3 consists of 17 residues. V shed 0 bases and J 3 bases; nucleotides not matched to a gene: 7. In DNA, the CDR3 is TGCGCCAGCAGCCAAGAGGAGACTAGCGGGGTCCGCTACGAGCAGTACTTC. This translates into CASSQEETSGVRYEQYF.

This clone was counted once. The J gene is TRBJ1-1, the V gene TRBV11-2; perhaps TRBD1 as D (6 bases). Between the trimmed V and J ends, which lost 5 bases and 5 bases, there was a span of 18 bases. Looked up from germline, CDR1 is SGHAT and CDR2 is FQNNGV. CDR3 size: 15 residues. The CDR3 DNA is TGTGCCAGCAGCAACACCCCCAGGGGAAGGACTGAAGCTTTCTTT. Translated, it gives CASSNTPRGRTEAFF.

The chain has TRBV5-1 and TRBJ2-7; TRBD1 agrees at 7 bases. CDR1 and CDR2 (germline): SGHRS, YFSETQ. The CDR3 extends over 13 amino acids. J lost 3 bases, V lost 3 bases, and 3 bases had no gene match. The CDR3 sequence is CASSYRQGYEQYF. For the CDR3, the DNA is TGCGCCAGCAGCTATCGACAGGGCTACGAGCAGTACTTC.

This clone was observed a single time. This chain connects TRBV19 to TRBJ1-1; a possible D gene is TRBD1 (6 bases). Germline loops: CDR1 LNHDA, CDR2 SQIVND (reference sequence). CDR3 length: 14 amino acids. V gave up 5 bases and J gave up 4 bases, with 14 bases separating them. For the CDR3, the DNA is TGTGCCAGTAGTTTGGGGGCGTGTTGCACTGAAGCTTTCTTT. This sequence encodes CASSLGACCTEAFF.